This T cell receptor (beta chain) appears in the sequencing data of a study of blood T cell repertoires in COVID-19. This study enrolled people aged about 18 to 90 from 24 US geographic areas. Participants reported their clinical history, and cohort assignment relied on those reports. The V gene lost 0 bases and the J gene lost 1 base, with 12 bases spanning the gap. The CDR3 runs to 16 residues. CDR1 and CDR2 (germline): MNHNS, SASEGT. Authors' methods: Nucleated cell number was recorded as an estimate derived from reference gene primer amplification. The assay was immunoSEQ multiplex PCR, and TCRdb's table has in-frame clones only and misses some. V and J calls and clone size are given by that table; D and trimming were obtained from the DNA. This table has approximately 290,000 clones, 90% appearing once.

The TCR sequence derives from a woman younger than 35 with acute COVID-19. The V call is TRBV6-1, the J call TRBJ1-1; maybe TRBD1 (5 bases). Material: PBMCs or T cells enriched from blood (not recorded which). The CDR3 region has the DNA TGTGCCAGCAGTGAAGCCCCCTTCGGGGGGAACACTGAAGCTTTCTTT. Translation: CASSEAPFGGNTEAFF.